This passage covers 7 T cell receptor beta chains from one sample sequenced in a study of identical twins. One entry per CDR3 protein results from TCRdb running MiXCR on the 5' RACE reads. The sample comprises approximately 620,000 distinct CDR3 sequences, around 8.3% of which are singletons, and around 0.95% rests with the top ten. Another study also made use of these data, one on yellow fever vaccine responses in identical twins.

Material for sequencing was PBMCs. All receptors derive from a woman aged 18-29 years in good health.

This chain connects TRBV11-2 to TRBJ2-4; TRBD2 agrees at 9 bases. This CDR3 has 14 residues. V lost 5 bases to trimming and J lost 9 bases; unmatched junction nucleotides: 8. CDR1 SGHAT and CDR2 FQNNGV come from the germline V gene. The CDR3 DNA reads TGTGCCAGCAGCCCCTCGCGGGGGGGAAGCATTCAGTACTTC. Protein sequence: CASSPSRGGSIQYF.

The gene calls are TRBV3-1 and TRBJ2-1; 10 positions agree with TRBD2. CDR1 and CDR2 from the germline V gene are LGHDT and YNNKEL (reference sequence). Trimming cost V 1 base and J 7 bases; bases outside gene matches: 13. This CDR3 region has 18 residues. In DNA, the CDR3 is TGTGCCAGCAGCCAAGGGTTAGGGCTAGCGGGAGTAGTTAATGAGCAGTTCTTC. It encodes CASSQGLGLAGVVNEQFF.

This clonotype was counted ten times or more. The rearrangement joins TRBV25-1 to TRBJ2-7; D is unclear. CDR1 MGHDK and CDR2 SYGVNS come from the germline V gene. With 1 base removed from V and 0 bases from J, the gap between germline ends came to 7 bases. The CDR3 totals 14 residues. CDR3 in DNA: TGTGCCAGCAGTGAATTCTACAGCTCCTACGAGCAGTACTTC. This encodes CASSEFYSSYEQYF.

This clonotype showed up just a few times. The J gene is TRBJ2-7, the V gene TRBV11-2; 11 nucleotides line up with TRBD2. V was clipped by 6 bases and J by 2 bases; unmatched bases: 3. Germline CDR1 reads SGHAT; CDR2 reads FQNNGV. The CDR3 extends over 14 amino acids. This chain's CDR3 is CASRLLAGAYEQYF. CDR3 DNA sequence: TGTGCCAGCAGATTACTAGCGGGAGCCTACGAGCAGTACTTC.

The CDR3 loop reads CASSYVGLAGVAGANVLTF. For the CDR3, the DNA is TGTGCCAGCAGTTACGTGGGGCTAGCGGGAGTGGCTGGGGCCAACGTCCTGACTTTC. This chain uses TRBV6-5 with TRBJ2-6, with 10 nucleotides matching TRBD2. This CDR3 contains 19 residues. Germline-derived CDR1 and CDR2 are MNHEY and SVGAGI. The ends lost 2 bases at V and 2 bases at J; junction bases unmatched: 9.

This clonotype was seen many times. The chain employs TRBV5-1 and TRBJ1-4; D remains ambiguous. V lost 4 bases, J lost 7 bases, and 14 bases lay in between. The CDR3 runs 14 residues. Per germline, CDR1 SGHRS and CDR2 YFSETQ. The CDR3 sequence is CASSPDGVGEKLFF. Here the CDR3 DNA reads TGCGCCAGCAGCCCGGATGGGGTTGGTGAAAAACTGTTTTTT.

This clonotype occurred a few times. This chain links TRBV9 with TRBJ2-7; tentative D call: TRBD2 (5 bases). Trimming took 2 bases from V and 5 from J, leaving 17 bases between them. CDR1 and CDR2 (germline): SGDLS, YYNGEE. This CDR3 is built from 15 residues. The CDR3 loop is CASSVGEGSSDEQYF. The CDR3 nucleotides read TGTGCCAGCAGCGTGGGAGAGGGCTCGAGCGACGAGCAGTACTTC.